The sequence of this T cell receptor (beta chain) was determined in a study of response to subunit inactivated influenza vaccine (dated by TCRdb to 2016 to 2019). Study-level background: Deep quantitative T cell receptor repertoire profiling was used in the study to track responses to a trivalent subunit inactivated influenza vaccine.

Study-wide findings and limitations: The authors suggested that each seasonal influenza vaccination may recruit only a limited number of new T cells.

The CDR3 goes from the cysteine to the phenylalanine over 16 residues. Only the CDR3 DNA is retained, 48 bases long and in frame from the first base. V and J lose 1 base and 2 bases, and a span of 15 bases separates them. The germline V gene provides CDR1 SGHRS and CDR2 YFSETQ. The library was prepared using RT-PCR. TCRdb lists the instrument as Illumina HiSeq 2500. TCRdb cleaned the public reads at Q25 with fastp, built clones with MiXCR and kept in-frame beta chains. All rows with the same CDR3 protein become a single entry with the most common DNA and genes. This sample holds over 800,000 distinct CDR3 sequences; less than 25% were observed only once. The ten largest account for 9.5% to 13% of the sample. This clonotype has more than one count but fewer than ten. This clone's antigen is unknown. No clone much larger than this one lies a single base away; base qualities are absent.

The specimen comprised PBMCs from blood, sampled 5 days after vaccination. This sequence originates from a man aged 45-60 years who received an inactivated influenza vaccine. Donor details come from another sample of the same person, matched by shared clones. This sequence uses TRBV5-1 and TRBJ2-5; TRBD1 is a possible D gene, resting on 5 matching bases. The nucleotide sequence is TGCGCCAGCAGCTTGTTAGGGGCGATGGGGCAAGAGACCCAGTACTTC. It specifies CASSLLGAMGQETQYF.